Only a few counts were recorded for the clone carrying this T cell receptor (beta chain). Its antigen is not known. This sample stems from a study of cytomegalovirus exposure and HLA in healthy donors. Points from the study as a whole: Apart from CMV serostatus, no immune exposure information was available. Being productive about 87% or about 30% of the time was typical of most TCR beta V segments in an earlier analysis. The authors considered a cluster of highly shared sequence variants likely to be a sequencing artifact.

The primer mix had 60 Vbeta and 13 Jbeta primers. Assay used: immunoSEQ multiplex PCR; TCRdb lists only in-frame clones, some missing. Of approximately 100,000 clones in the sample, around a tenth were seen once. This CDR3 region has 15 residues. Germline V gene sequence: CDR1 MNHEY, CDR2 SVGAGI. With 6 bases clipped from V and 1 base from J, the junction kept 8 bases outside the gene matches. This sequence joins TRBV6-5 and TRBJ1-1; TRBD1 matches at 7 bases. This TCR came from a man aged 45-65 years in good health and CMV-seropositive. The sample consisted of PBMCs. The DNA of the CDR3 is TGTGCCAGCAGACCAACCCCAGGGGGGAACACTGAAGCTTTCTTT. This codes for CASRPTPGGNTEAFF.